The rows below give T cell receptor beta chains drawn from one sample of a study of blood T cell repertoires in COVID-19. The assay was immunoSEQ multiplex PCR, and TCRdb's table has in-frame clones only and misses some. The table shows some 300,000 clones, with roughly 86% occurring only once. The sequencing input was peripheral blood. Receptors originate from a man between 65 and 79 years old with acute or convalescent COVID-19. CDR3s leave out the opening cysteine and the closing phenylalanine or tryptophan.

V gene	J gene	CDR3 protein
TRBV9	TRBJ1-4	ASSVGGANEKLF
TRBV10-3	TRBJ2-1	AISESESGSGSAEQF
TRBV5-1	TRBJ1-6	ASSTRQGNHSPLH
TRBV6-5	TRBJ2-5	ASRGQGSGAQY
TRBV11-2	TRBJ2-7	ASSLNSGTTYEQY
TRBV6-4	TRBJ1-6	ASSDSGTGRSPLH
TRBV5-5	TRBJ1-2	ASSSGTAVYGYT
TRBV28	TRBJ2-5	ASSSVGGETQY
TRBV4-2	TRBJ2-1	ASSQETALAGGEQF
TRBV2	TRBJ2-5	ASSSEGLASETQY
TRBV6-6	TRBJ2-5	ASSYPLETQY
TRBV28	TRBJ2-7	ASSQGSPGSYEQY
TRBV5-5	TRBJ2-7	ASSLDSTGYEQY
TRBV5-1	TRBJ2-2	ASSLDTNTGELF
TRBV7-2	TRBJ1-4	ASSVGGGGEKLF
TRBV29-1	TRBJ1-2	SVGQGAAGYT
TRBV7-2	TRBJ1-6	ASSLDYRGNSPLH
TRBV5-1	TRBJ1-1	ASSLLSRPEDTEAF
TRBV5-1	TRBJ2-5	ASSLDGTGEETQY
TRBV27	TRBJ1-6	ASLSSLQGRRSPLH
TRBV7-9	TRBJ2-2	ASSLGQGNTGELF
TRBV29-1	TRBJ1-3	SVGDRGAGNTIY
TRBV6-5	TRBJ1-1	ASSYIDRGNTEAF
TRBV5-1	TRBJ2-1	ASSGGLAGPAEQF
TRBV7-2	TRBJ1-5	ASSFHRGSNQPQH
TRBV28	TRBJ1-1	ASSATGRTEAF
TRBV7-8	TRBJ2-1	ASSLDAGLYNEQF
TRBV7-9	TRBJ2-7	ASSLALSPISEQY
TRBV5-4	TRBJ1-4	ASSSPDRGDEKLF
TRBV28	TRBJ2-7	ASRRTGGARGYEQY
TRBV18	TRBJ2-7	ASSPQTSGYYEQY
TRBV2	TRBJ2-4	ASRKEGVLAGIQY
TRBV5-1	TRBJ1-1	ASTQGPMNTEAF
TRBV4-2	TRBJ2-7	ASSPRDSGYEQY
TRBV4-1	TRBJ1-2	ASSQAGGPGGFYGYT
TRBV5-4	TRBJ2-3	ASSLSGGGTDTQY
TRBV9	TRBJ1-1	ASSRGLSNTEAF